The 27 T cell receptor beta chains listed next were all sequenced from one sample in a study of blood T cells in healthy people across ages. Alongside a J-beta primer mix, a sample-barcoded 5' primer served in a second PCR lasting about 7 to 12 cycles. One entry per CDR3 protein results from TCRdb running MiXCR on the 5' RACE reads. The sample holds some 900,000 distinct CDR3 sequences, about 30% seen once. Sequenced sample: blood. The receptors were sampled from an elderly woman in good health.

For this clonotype: One end of the junction does not line up with germline, which may come from a read error. The V gene is TRBV18, the J gene TRBJ2-5; no reliable D call. The CDR3 spans 13 residues. Germline-derived CDR1 and CDR2 are KGHSH and LQKENI. The CDR3 sequence is CATSKGSQETQYF. CDR3 coding DNA: TGTGCCACCTCAAAGGGCAGTCAAGAGACCCAGTACTTC.

The table lists this clonotype with many counts. The chain links TRBV7-9 to TRBJ2-1, with no clear D. The CDR3 contains 16 residues. V was cut by 4 bases and J by 5 bases, with 18 bases left in between. Germline-derived CDR1 and CDR2 are SEHNR and FQNEAQ (reference sequence). CDR3 DNA sequence: TGTGCCAGCAGCTACTTACTACCCCTTAAAGACAATGAGCAGTTCTTC. Its translation: CASSYLLPLKDNEQFF.

This clonotype occurred many times. The chain is built from TRBV29-1 and TRBJ2-7; tentative D call: TRBD1 (5 bases). Germline CDR1 and CDR2: SQVTM and ANQGSEA. Trimming removed 0 bases at V and 2 bases at J, with 14 bases between. The CDR3 loop spans 15 amino acids. For the CDR3, the DNA is TGCAGCGTTGAAGACCGGGTAGGGGTAACCTACGAGCAGTACTTC. As protein: CSVEDRVGVTYEQYF.

This clonotype was detected ten times or more. The chain combines TRBV10-3 with TRBJ2-7; weak D call: TRBD2 (6 bases). V was cut by 2 bases and J by 7 bases, with 21 bases left in between. The germline gives CDR1 ENHRY, CDR2 SYGVKD. The CDR3 extends over 16 amino acids. CDR3 coding DNA: TGTGCCATCAGTGAGATTGTAGGGTCCATCCGGGAGGAGCAGTACTTC. Residues: CAISEIVGSIREEQYF.

This clonotype was recorded at least ten times. The chain recombines TRBV15 with TRBJ1-1; 7 bases are a match to TRBD1. J was trimmed by 1 base and V by 5 bases; bases with no gene match: 7. This CDR3 has 15 residues. CDR1 and CDR2 from the germline V gene are LNHNV and YYDKDF (reference sequence). CDR3 DNA sequence: TGTGCCACCAGCGGGTTGAGGGACAGGAACACTGAAGCTTTCTTT. This translates into CATSGLRDRNTEAFF.

The gene calls are TRBV20-1 and TRBJ2-3; the match to TRBD2 covers 10 bases. Unmatched junction bases numbered 11, after V lost 1 base and J lost 7 bases. This CDR3 has 16 residues. Germline lookup yields CDR1 DFQATT and CDR2 SNEGSKA (reference sequence). This CDR3 is CSARVSGGPGINTQYF. In nucleotides, the CDR3 is TGCAGTGCTAGAGTTAGCGGGGGGCCGGGTATAAATACGCAGTATTTT.

This clonotype was detected a few times. The chain couples TRBV24-1 to TRBJ2-1, with D unresolved. There are 16 residues in the CDR3. The germline CDR1 and CDR2 sequences are KGHDR and SFDVKD. Trimming removed 2 bases from V and 0 bases from J, with 10 bases in between. The CDR3 here is CATSDSGVSSYNEQFF. The CDR3, as DNA: TGTGCCACCAGTGATTCCGGCGTGAGCTCCTACAATGAGCAGTTCTTC.

CDR3 in DNA: TGTGCCAGCAGCTGGGAAGAAGGGGACATCTCCAAAGATACGCAGTATTTT. Protein sequence: CASSWEEGDISKDTQYF. The gene calls are TRBV7-2 and TRBJ2-3, with D maybe TRBD1 (6 bases). Deletions cut 4 bases from V and 5 bases from J, with 22 bases between. The germline CDR1 and CDR2 sequences are SGHTA and FQGNSA. CDR3 length: 17 residues.

This clonotype was counted only a few times. The V call is TRBV6-5, the J call TRBJ1-1; maybe TRBD1 (6 bases). CDR3 size: 16 residues. V dropped 0 bases and J dropped 4 bases, with 15 bases sitting between them. The V gene's germline CDR1 is MNHEY and CDR2 SVGAGI. CDR3 sequence reads: CASSYSRTGRVTEAFF. DNA for the CDR3: TGTGCCAGCAGTTACTCAAGAACAGGGAGGGTCACTGAAGCTTTCTTT.

This clonotype has at least ten counts. This rearrangement joins TRBV11-2 to TRBJ1-2; 7 bases align to TRBD1. Germline V gene lookup returns CDR1 SGHAT and CDR2 FQNNGV. The CDR3 spans 13 residues. Unmatched junction bases numbered 3, after V lost 1 base and J lost 7 bases. In nucleotides, the CDR3 is TGTGCCAGCAGCTTAGGAGACAGGGTTGGCTACACCTTC. It codes for CASSLGDRVGYTF.

This clonotype was counted at least ten times. V and J are TRBV7-9 and TRBJ2-3, with D tentatively TRBD1 (5 bases). The V gene lost 5 bases and the J gene lost 2 bases, with 14 bases spanning the gap. CDR1 and CDR2 (germline): SEHNR, FQNEAQ (reference sequence). The CDR3 covers 15 residues. This CDR3 is CASSPRRQYTDTQYF. The CDR3 DNA is TGTGCCAGCAGCCCTAGACGACAGTACACAGATACGCAGTATTTT.

This clonotype was seen a handful of times. A read error may be the cause here, since a much bigger clone is one base away. The CDR3 DNA reads TGTGCCAGCTCATCCGGGAAACCCTGCGAGCAGTACTTC. This codes for CASSSGKPCEQYF. The chain is built from TRBV18 and TRBJ2-7; perhaps TRBD2 as D (5 bases). Germline lookup yields CDR1 KGHSH and CDR2 LQKENI. The CDR3 runs 13 residues. Trimming removed 5 bases at V and 6 bases at J, with 14 bases between.

This clonotype has a single count. V gene TRBV18 combines with J gene TRBJ1-1; possibly TRBD1 for D (6 bases). V gave up 4 bases and J gave up 6 bases, with 15 bases separating them. CDR3 size: 14 residues. Germline V gene sequence: CDR1 KGHSH, CDR2 LQKENI. This CDR3 is CASSQGDLGAEAFF. CDR3 DNA: TGTGCCAGCTCACAGGGGGATTTGGGGGCTGAAGCTTTCTTT.

Comment on this clonotype: A much larger clone lies a single base off, so this may be a read error. The V call is TRBV6-6, the J call TRBJ1-2; 7 bases line up with TRBD1. This CDR3 is built from 14 residues. The J segment lost 3 bases and the V segment lost 6 bases, leaving 7 bases of the junction unmatched. The germline gives CDR1 MNHNY, CDR2 SVGAGI (reference sequence). In DNA form, the CDR3 reads TGTGCCAGCAGGCACAACAGGGGTGACTATGGCTACACCTTC. It yields the protein CASRHNRGDYGYTF.

The chain has TRBV7-2 and TRBJ2-3; D might be TRBD1 or TRBD2, each matching 5 bases. Per the germline V gene, CDR1 is SGHTA and CDR2 is FQGNSA. Trimming took off 2 bases at V and 6 bases at J, with 15 bases between the two ends. The CDR3 has 15 amino acids. The CDR3 protein is CASSLRGPVGDTQYF. CDR3 nucleotide sequence: TGTGCCAGCAGCTTAAGGGGACCCGTTGGGGATACGCAGTATTTT.

The genes are TRBV18 and TRBJ2-3, with a weak D call TRBD1 (6 bases). Trimming took 4 bases from V and 5 from J, leaving 7 bases between them. Germline values: CDR1 KGHSH, CDR2 LQKENI. CDR3 length: 12 residues. The DNA for the CDR3 is TGTGCCAGCTCACAACAGGGAGATACGCAGTATTTT. The encoded protein is CASSQQGDTQYF.

The V gene is TRBV7-8, the J gene TRBJ2-3; TRBD1 agrees at 9 bases. Germline V gives CDR1 SGHVS, CDR2 FQNEAQ. After removal of 1 base from V and 10 bases from J, the junction contained 3 bases not matched to a gene. The CDR3 length is 13 residues. The CDR3, as DNA: TGTGCCAGCAGCTTAGAAGGGGACAGGGCGCAGTATTTT. This translates into CASSLEGDRAQYF.

The chain employs TRBV7-2 and TRBJ1-3; D remains unclear. Trimming stripped 3 bases from V and 4 bases from J, with 7 bases between. Germline lookup yields CDR1 SGHTA and CDR2 FQGNSA. CDR3 length: 13 residues. The CDR3 spells CASSLPWGNTIYF. CDR3 nucleotides: TGTGCCAGCAGCTTGCCCTGGGGAAACACCATATATTTT.

The table lists this clonotype with many counts. The V call is TRBV5-1, the J call TRBJ2-1, with 7 bases matching TRBD2. CDR1 and CDR2 from the germline V gene are SGHRS and YFSETQ. CDR3 length: 15 residues. V dropped 4 bases and J dropped 0; count of bases not matched to a gene: 4. The CDR3 spells CASSGGGASYNEQFF. The CDR3 DNA is TGCGCCAGCAGCGGGGGGGGTGCCTCCTACAATGAGCAGTTCTTC.

At least ten counts were recorded for this clonotype. The V call is TRBV7-2, the J call TRBJ1-2; D is unresolved. Germline V CDR1 and CDR2: SGHTA, FQGNSA. The CDR3 covers 14 residues. The V end was cut by 0 bases, the J end by 5 bases, with 10 bases between. Here the CDR3 DNA reads TGTGCCAGCAGCTTAGCAGGGCCGGCTTATGGCTACACCTTC. Its protein is CASSLAGPAYGYTF.

The chain links TRBV12-3 or TRBV12-4 to TRBJ2-3; 10 bases map to TRBD2. The trim removed 6 bases at V and 4 bases at J, leaving 10 bases unmatched. This CDR3 contains 16 residues. Written as DNA, the CDR3 is TGTGCCAGCAGACTTACTAGCGGGGTGTTCGCAGATACGCAGTATTTT. Its translation: CASRLTSGVFADTQYF.

This clonotype appeared many times. The chain is built from TRBV20-1 and TRBJ2-7; the match to TRBD2 covers 12 bases. The germline gives CDR1 DFQATT, CDR2 SNEGSKA (reference sequence). The J segment lost 4 bases and the V segment lost 3 bases, leaving 4 bases of the junction unmatched. The CDR3 runs 14 residues. The CDR3 DNA is TGCAGTGCTAGTGGAACTAGCGGGGGGTACGAGCAGTACTTC. Its protein product is CSASGTSGGYEQYF.

This clonotype showed up many times. V is TRBV9 and J is TRBJ2-5; D remains unclear. The DNA end is more similar to TRBJ2-7, so the J call may be wrong. In germline, CDR1 is SGDLS, CDR2 YYNGEE. The CDR3 is made up of 14 amino acids. The CDR3 coding sequence is TGTGCCAGCAGCGTACTAAGGAAGGCCGACGAGCAGTACTTC. Translated: CASSVLRKADEQYF.

On this clonotype itself: One base away lies a much larger clone, so this may be a sequencing read error. The gene calls are TRBV12-3 or TRBV12-4 and TRBJ2-1, with D uncertain. V was cut by 4 bases and J by 6 bases, with 10 bases left in between. The CDR3 contains 13 residues. CDR3 sequence: CASSSALRNEQFF. The CDR3 DNA follows: TGTGCCAGCAGTTCAGCTCTTCGCAATGAGCAGTTCTTC.

This clonotype was found many times. This chain links TRBV3-1 with TRBJ2-3; tentative D call: TRBD2 (6 bases). Germline lookup yields CDR1 LGHDT and CDR2 YNNKEL (reference sequence). Trimming left V 1 base short and J 2 bases short, with 13 bases between. This CDR3 is 16 amino acids long. CDR3 protein: CASSQAGSGPTDTQYF. CDR3 nucleotides: TGTGCCAGCAGCCAAGCGGGTAGCGGCCCCACAGATACGCAGTATTTT.

This clonotype was picked up a small number of times. The chain couples TRBV5-5 to TRBJ2-2; no reliable D call. The V gene lost 2 bases and the J gene lost 1 base, with 9 bases spanning the gap. CDR1 is SGHKS, CDR2 YYEKEE, per germline (reference sequence). This CDR3 spans 15 amino acids. The CDR3 nucleotides are TGTGCCAGCAGCTTTCAGGCCCTGAACACCGGGGAGCTGTTTTTT. This translates into CASSFQALNTGELFF.

This clonotype was recorded many times. CDR3 nucleotides: TGTGCCAGCAGCTTAGGCTGGAGGTCGCGGGATGAGCAGTTCTTC. It is translated as CASSLGWRSRDEQFF. V usage is TRBV11-2 and J usage is TRBJ2-1; D may be TRBD2 (5 bases). The germline CDR1 and CDR2 sequences are SGHAT and FQNNGV. V was cut by 1 base and J by 8 bases, with 15 bases left in between. The CDR3 runs to 15 residues.